These 16 T cell receptor beta chains came from one sample sequenced in a study of cytomegalovirus exposure and HLA in healthy donors. Both 60 Vbeta primers and 13 Jbeta primers went into the PCR. Method: immunoSEQ multiplex PCR; TCRdb's copy keeps in-frame clones and lacks some. The repertoire holds around 150,000 clones, with 65% to 85% as singletons. Sequenced material: PBMCs. The receptors were gathered from a woman aged 40 to 49 in good health and CMV-seropositive.

This clone appeared a single time. The genes are TRBV6-5 and TRBJ1-1; 8 positions agree with TRBD1. V gave up 5 bases and J gave up 0 bases; unmatched junction bases: 5. In germline, CDR1 is MNHEY, CDR2 SVGAGI. This CDR3 has 15 residues. CDR3 protein: CASSPIQGVNTEAFF. The CDR3 DNA reads TGTGCCAGCAGTCCCATACAGGGGGTGAACACTGAAGCTTTCTTT.

The J gene is TRBJ2-3, the V gene TRBV11-2, with a tentative D call TRBD1 (7 bases). The length of the CDR3 is 16 residues. Trimming stripped 3 bases from V and 1 base from J, with 14 bases between. Germline loops: CDR1 SGHAT, CDR2 FQNNGV. DNA of the CDR3: TGTGCCAGCAGCTTCCTCCAGGGGGGCGGCACAGATACGCAGTATTTT. The encoded protein is CASSFLQGGGTDTQYF.

The rearrangement links TRBV5-1 to TRBJ2-7; D possibly corresponds to TRBD1 (5 bases). CDR1 and CDR2 from the germline V gene are SGHRS and YFSETQ. The CDR3 extends over 14 amino acids. Trimming stripped 0 bases from V and 1 base from J, with 8 bases between. The CDR3 sequence is CASSLGQRSYEQYF. The CDR3 DNA follows: TGCGCCAGCAGCTTGGGACAGAGGTCCTACGAGCAGTACTTC.

The chain joins TRBV5-1 to TRBJ2-2, with D tentatively TRBD2 (6 bases). The CDR3 has 15 amino acids. V was clipped by 3 bases and J by 5 bases, with 14 bases between them. Germline CDR1 and CDR2: SGHRS and YFSETQ. The CDR3 DNA sequence: TGCGCCAGCAGCTCTACGGCCGGGAGTACCGGGGAGCTGTTTTTT. Protein sequence: CASSSTAGSTGELFF. The full variable domain, its missing parts supplied by reference TRBV5-1 and TRBJ2-2, is KAGVTQTPRYLIKTRGQQVTLSCSPISGHRSVSWYQQTPGQGLQFLFEYFSETQRNKGNFPGRFSGRQFSNSRSEMNVSTLELGDSALYLCASSSTAGSTGELFFGEGSRLTVL.

J is TRBJ2-7 and V is TRBV19, with 9 bases aligning to TRBD1. The CDR3 loop spans 15 amino acids. Germline V gene sequence: CDR1 LNHDA, CDR2 SQIVND (reference sequence). The junction had 2 bases not matched to a gene; V was cut back by 0 bases and J by 2 bases. The CDR3 reads CASSIEGQGAYEQYF. In DNA, the CDR3 is TGTGCCAGTAGTATAGAGGGACAGGGAGCCTACGAGCAGTACTTC.

V and J are TRBV28 and TRBJ2-3; D is unclear. CDR1 and CDR2 from the germline V gene are MDHEN and SYDVKM. CDR3 length: 12 amino acids. V was cut by 3 bases and J by 5 bases, with 6 bases left in between. The DNA of the CDR3 is TGTGCCAGCAGTTTTGTCTTAGATACGCAGTATTTT. Protein sequence: CASSFVLDTQYF.

About this clone: The same CDR3 is also encoded by other DNA sequences in this sample. The V call is TRBV27, the J call TRBJ1-1; the D is unclear. CDR3 length: 13 amino acids. Looked up from germline, CDR1 is MNHEY and CDR2 is SMNVEV (reference sequence). Trimming pared 3 bases from V and 1 base from J, leaving 6 bases between. CDR3 region: CASSLRENTEAFF. The CDR3 coding sequence is TGTGCCAGCAGTTTGCGAGAGAACACTGAAGCTTTCTTT.

The V gene is TRBV30, the J gene TRBJ2-5; 8 nucleotides match TRBD1. The J call may not be correct, given that the DNA end is closer to TRBJ2-7. Germline V gene sequence: CDR1 GTSNPN, CDR2 SVGIG (reference sequence). The CDR3 length is 12 residues. CDR3 in DNA: TGTGCCTGCCGGACAGGGACCTACGAGCAGTACTTC. Translation gives CACRTGTYEQYF.

This chain uses TRBV6-6 with TRBJ1-5, with TRBD1 matching over 10 bases. V shed 8 bases, J shed 4 bases, and the junction held 8 bases outside the gene matches. CDR3 length equals 15 residues. Germline V CDR1 and CDR2: MNHNY, SVGAGI (reference sequence). The CDR3 loop reads CASYFGQGGNQPQHF. CDR3 nucleotides: TGTGCCAGCTATTTTGGACAGGGGGGGAATCAGCCCCAGCATTTT.

CDR3 in amino acids: CASSPPGGEQYF. The CDR3 DNA reads as TGCGCCAGCAGCCCCCCCGGGGGTGAGCAGTACTTC. The rearrangement joins TRBV4-1 to TRBJ2-7; TRBD2 is a possible D gene (6 bases). Germline-derived CDR1 and CDR2 are MGHRA and YSYEKL. V was cut by 4 bases and J by 7 bases, with 11 bases left in between. This CDR3 comprises 12 residues.

The V call is TRBV2, the J call TRBJ2-5; TRBD2 aligns across 8 bases. Losses at the gene ends were 1 base for V and 5 bases for J; bases not matched to a gene: 12. CDR1 SNHLY and CDR2 FYNNEI come from the germline V gene. The CDR3 runs 17 residues. CDR3 bases: TGTGCCAGCAGTGAAGTAGAGGGCGGGGGGCCCCCGGAGACCCAGTACTTC. This translates into CASSEVEGGGPPETQYF.

The CDR3 bases are TGTGCCAGTACCGTGGACAGGGGCGATTCACCCCTCCACTTT. Translating it yields CASTVDRGDSPLHF. V gene TRBV19 combines with J gene TRBJ1-6, with 9 bases matching TRBD1. V shed 7 bases, J shed 8 bases, and the junction held 6 bases outside the gene matches. Looked up from germline, CDR1 is LNHDA and CDR2 is SQIVND (reference sequence). The CDR3 has 14 amino acids.

CDR3 bases: TGCGCCAGCAGCCAAGATGCGAACAGGGGGTGGGAGACCCAGTACTTC. The encoded protein is CASSQDANRGWETQYF. The chain has TRBV4-3 and TRBJ2-5; TRBD1 aligns across 8 bases. The CDR3 length is 16 residues. Germline CDR1 reads LGHNA; CDR2 reads YSLEER. J was trimmed by 5 bases and V by 0 bases; bases with no gene match: 8.

The gene calls are TRBV2 and TRBJ2-7; no clear D. Germline assignment: CDR1 SNHLY and CDR2 FYNNEI. The CDR3 totals 14 residues. V was pared by 7 bases and J by 3 bases, with 16 bases between. The CDR3 bases are TGTGCCAGCACCGTAGAACGCGAAAGCTACGAGCAGTACTTC. Translated: CASTVERESYEQYF.

This clone was detected only a few times. J is TRBJ2-5 and V is TRBV6-5; no definite D call. This CDR3 comprises 13 residues. V shed 6 bases and J shed 0 bases, with 8 bases lying between them. Germline assignment: CDR1 MNHEY and CDR2 SVGAGI. CDR3 nucleotides: TGTGCCAGCAGCCCCCCCTACCAAGAGACCCAGTACTTC. Protein product: CASSPPYQETQYF.

The CDR3 is CASSLFSSTSAYGGELFF. DNA of the CDR3: TGTGCCAGCAGCTTGTTTTCTAGTACCAGTGCCTACGGCGGGGAGCTGTTTTTT. This chain links TRBV5-6 with TRBJ2-2; no clear D gene. The ends were cut back, 1 base at V and 7 bases at J, with 23 bases in the middle. In germline, CDR1 is SGHDT, CDR2 YYEEEE. This CDR3 has 18 amino acids.